Below, 28 T cell receptor beta chains from the same sample are listed, as sequenced in a study of shared T cell receptors in the human thymus. Only in-frame clones appear in the TCRdb table, and some are missing; sequencing was by immunoSEQ multiplex PCR. Of hundreds of thousands of clones listed, over 75% are singletons. These data also featured in a second study, about human thymus T cells.

The sample taken for sequencing was thymocytes. The receptors derive from a boy younger than two with a congenital heart defect.

The rearrangement joins TRBV11-2 to TRBJ2-3; TRBD2 agrees at 8 bases. V gave up 1 base and J gave up 4 bases; unmatched junction bases: 16. The CDR3 loop spans 19 amino acids. In germline, CDR1 is SGHAT, CDR2 FQNNGV. This CDR3 is CASSLGDPGGLKSPDTQYF. The CDR3 DNA is TGTGCCAGCAGCTTAGGGGACCCGGGAGGGCTTAAATCCCCAGATACGCAGTATTTT.

This chain joins TRBV5-1 and TRBJ2-5, with D perhaps TRBD1 (5 bases). Trimming pared 0 bases from V and 2 bases from J, leaving 11 bases between. CDR3 length: 15 residues. CDR1 and CDR2 from the germline V gene are SGHRS and YFSETQ. CDR3: CASSLGTGDQETQYF. CDR3 DNA: TGCGCCAGCAGCTTGGGAACAGGAGATCAAGAGACCCAGTACTTC.

The V gene is TRBV5-4, the J gene TRBJ1-5; maybe TRBD1 (5 bases). The CDR3 contains 14 residues. CDR1 SGHNT and CDR2 YYREEE come from the germline V gene (reference sequence). The V and J ends lost 4 bases and 1 base respectively, with 9 bases between them. The CDR3 DNA reads TGTGCCAGCAGCAGGGCAGGGAGCAATCAGCCCCAGCATTTT. It translates to CASSRAGSNQPQHF. The variable domain in full, completed from reference TRBV5-4 and TRBJ1-5, reads ETGVTQSPTHLIKTRGQQVTLRCSSQSGHNTVSWYQQALGQGPQFIFQYYREEENGRGNFPPRFSGLQFPNYSSELNVNALELDDSALYLCASSRAGSNQPQHFGDGTRLSIL.

The rearrangement links TRBV28 to TRBJ2-3, with 7 bases fitting TRBD2. In germline, CDR1 is MDHEN, CDR2 SYDVKM. The ends lost 7 bases at V and 3 bases at J; junction bases unmatched: 10. The CDR3 contains 15 residues. The CDR3 loop is CASTPEGGRTDTQYF. Here the CDR3 DNA reads TGTGCCAGCACCCCTGAGGGAGGGCGGACAGATACGCAGTATTTT.

The V call is TRBV7-2, the J call TRBJ2-1; D remains unclear. Trimming cost V 5 bases and J 0 bases, with 14 bases left between them. CDR1 and CDR2 (germline): SGHTA, FQGNSA. This CDR3 contains 16 residues. CDR3 nucleotide sequence: TGTGCCAGCAGCCGACCAGACATTAGCTCCTACAATGAGCAGTTCTTC. It encodes CASSRPDISSYNEQFF.

CDR3 in DNA: TGTGCCAGCAGCCGAGCGGGGGACGAGCAGTTCTTC. It encodes CASSRAGDEQFF. The V and J genes are TRBV11-3 and TRBJ2-1, with TRBD2 matching over 8 bases. V lost 5 bases to trimming and J lost 10 bases; unmatched junction nucleotides: 4. CDR3 length: 12 residues. CDR1 is SGHNT, CDR2 YENEEA, per germline.

The chain is built from TRBV4-3 and TRBJ2-6, with no clear D. This CDR3 is built from 15 residues. The V and J ends lost 4 bases and 0 bases respectively, with 7 bases between them. Germline values: CDR1 LGHNA, CDR2 YSLEER. The CDR3 nucleotides are TGCGCCAGCAGCCCCCTATGCTCTGGGGCCAACGTCCTGACTTTC. It translates to CASSPLCSGANVLTF.

This chain joins TRBV11-2 and TRBJ2-1, with TRBD2 matching over 13 bases. The V segment lost 5 bases and the J segment 0 bases; nucleotides outside the gene matches: 4. The CDR3 spans 17 residues. Germline V lookup: CDR1 SGHAT, CDR2 FQNNGV. The CDR3 loop is CASSPGTSGVSYNEQFF. DNA of the CDR3: TGTGCCAGCAGCCCCGGGACTAGCGGGGTCTCCTACAATGAGCAGTTCTTC.

This sequence joins TRBV27 and TRBJ2-1, with TRBD2 matching 10 bases. Looked up from germline, CDR1 is MNHEY and CDR2 is SMNVEV (reference sequence). The ends lost 4 bases at V and 7 bases at J; junction bases unmatched: 10. The CDR3 runs to 16 residues. The CDR3 loop reads CASSWGQGTSENEQFF. CDR3 DNA: TGTGCCAGCAGTTGGGGGCAGGGGACTAGCGAGAATGAGCAGTTCTTC.

J is TRBJ2-2 and V is TRBV19; possibly TRBD2 for D (5 bases). Trimming took off 0 bases at V and 6 bases at J, with 14 bases between the two ends. The CDR3 consists of 16 residues. The germline gives CDR1 LNHDA, CDR2 SQIVND (reference sequence). The chain's CDR3 is CASSIEVRDTAGELFF. The DNA for the CDR3 is TGTGCCAGTAGTATAGAAGTACGGGATACCGCCGGGGAGCTGTTTTTT.

The rearrangement joins TRBV14 to TRBJ2-2; D possibly corresponds to TRBD1 (6 bases). The V end was cut by 4 bases, the J end by 1 base, with 31 bases between. The germline CDR1 and CDR2 sequences are SGHDN and FVKESK. The CDR3 covers 22 residues. The CDR3 reads CASSRKVQGGPERRQNTGELFF. CDR3 DNA: TGTGCCAGCAGCCGGAAAGTACAGGGTGGTCCAGAAAGGCGTCAGAACACCGGGGAGCTGTTTTTT. Filled out from reference TRBV14 and TRBJ2-2, the complete variable domain reads EAGVTQFPSHSVIEKGQTVTLRCDPISGHDNLYWYRRVMGKEIKFLLHFVKESKQDESGMPNNRFLAERTGGTYSTLKVQPAELEDSGVYFCASSRKVQGGPERRQNTGELFFGEGSRLTVL.

This clone is a singleton in its sample. The chain has TRBV4-3 and TRBJ1-1; tentatively, D is TRBD1 (6 bases). Trimming removed 0 bases from V and 0 bases from J, with 17 bases in between. CDR1 is LGHNA and CDR2 is YSLEER in the germline V gene. The CDR3 runs 18 residues. CDR3 nucleotides: TGCGCCAGCAGCCAAGAAGGGGTCCTCAGGGGTATGAACACTGAAGCTTTCTTT. It translates to CASSQEGVLRGMNTEAFF.

The chain couples TRBV5-1 to TRBJ1-5, with 8 bases lining up with TRBD1. The CDR3 extends over 15 amino acids. Germline CDR1 reads SGHRS; CDR2 reads YFSETQ. V shed 4 bases and J 6 bases; nucleotides not matched to a gene: 9. CDR3 DNA sequence: TGCGCCAGCAGCCAACAGGGGGAAGAGGTTCAGCCCCAGCATTTT. Protein sequence: CASSQQGEEVQPQHF.

V usage is TRBV11-2 and J usage is TRBJ2-1; possible D gene TRBD2, 5 bases. V shed 6 bases and J shed 0 bases, with 12 bases lying between them. The CDR3 totals 15 residues. Germline CDR1 and CDR2: SGHAT and FQNNGV. The chain's CDR3 is CASSSGLSSYNEQFF. The CDR3 DNA reads as TGTGCCAGCAGTTCCGGACTCAGCTCCTACAATGAGCAGTTCTTC.

This CDR3 reads CSVVEEGRARSYEQYF. The CDR3 DNA reads TGCAGCGTTGTTGAGGAGGGCAGGGCCCGTTCCTACGAGCAGTACTTC. V usage is TRBV29-1 and J usage is TRBJ2-7; D perhaps matches TRBD2 (6 bases). Germline CDR1 SQVTM, CDR2 ANQGSEA. Trimming pared 4 bases from V and 1 base from J, leaving 20 bases between. The CDR3 extends over 16 amino acids.

The chain uses TRBV21-1 and TRBJ2-7; TRBD1 is taken as the D call from the table, unchecked against the DNA. TRBV21-1 is tagged as a pseudogene. The CDR3 spans 13 residues. The CDR3, as DNA: TGTGCCAGATCCGACAGGGGGCTTTACGAGCAGTACTTC. Its protein product is CARSDRGLYEQYF.

This chain links TRBV18 with TRBJ1-2, with D hard to call. The CDR3 sequence is 14 residues long. The germline gives CDR1 KGHSH, CDR2 LQKENI. V shed 3 bases and J shed 0 bases, with 8 bases lying between them. CDR3: CASSPAVTNYGYTF. Here the CDR3 DNA reads TGTGCCAGCTCACCGGCAGTAACTAACTATGGCTACACCTTC.

The V call is TRBV2, the J call TRBJ2-7; 9 bases are a match to TRBD1. Per germline, CDR1 SNHLY and CDR2 FYNNEI. V lost 6 bases and J lost 5; bases outside the gene matches: 8. The CDR3 extends over 14 amino acids. CDR3 DNA: TGTGCCAGCAGGGGCGGACAGGGGTTCGACGAGCAGTACTTC. As protein: CASRGGQGFDEQYF.

Of note for this clone: The same CDR3 can be traced to other DNA sequences in this sample. The gene calls are TRBV18 and TRBJ1-1; TRBD1 is a possible D gene (5 bases). V gave up 3 bases and J gave up 1 base, with 6 bases separating them. This CDR3 comprises 13 residues. Germline assignment: CDR1 KGHSH and CDR2 LQKENI. CDR3 DNA: TGTGCCAGCTCACCCACAGGGAACACTGAAGCTTTCTTT. Protein sequence: CASSPTGNTEAFF.

The chain is built from TRBV5-4 and TRBJ2-1; TRBD2 matches 13 bases. The CDR3 is 17 amino acids. Germline V CDR1 and CDR2: SGHNT, YYREEE (reference sequence). J lost 6 bases, V lost 3 bases, and 9 bases had no gene match. The CDR3 protein is CASSSGLAGRGGNEQFF. In nucleotides, the CDR3 is TGTGCCAGCAGCTCGGGACTAGCGGGACGGGGTGGCAATGAGCAGTTCTTC.

The genes are TRBV7-3 and TRBJ1-2; 10 bases match TRBD1. The CDR3 covers 12 residues. V shed 5 bases and J 10 bases; nucleotides not matched to a gene: 4. CDR1 and CDR2 from the germline V gene are SGHTA and FQGTGA. The CDR3 here is CASSPGTGAYTF. For the CDR3, the DNA is TGTGCCAGCAGCCCGGGGACAGGGGCCTACACCTTC.

This chain uses TRBV7-9 with TRBJ1-5; possibly TRBD1 for D (5 bases). Trimming removed 1 base from V and 5 bases from J, with 15 bases in between. The CDR3 consists of 16 residues. The germline gives CDR1 SEHNR, CDR2 FQNEAQ (reference sequence). In DNA form, the CDR3 reads TGTGCCAGCAGCTTAGGCCATGGGAGGGACGATCAGCCCCAGCATTTT. This encodes CASSLGHGRDDQPQHF.

The chain has TRBV7-8 and TRBJ2-6; a weak D match, TRBD1 (6 bases). This CDR3 has 19 amino acids. V shed 2 bases and J shed 2 bases, with 19 bases lying between them. In germline, CDR1 is SGHVS, CDR2 FQNEAQ. The CDR3 DNA reads as TGTGCCAGCAGCTTAATCTGTTCAGGGGTGAGCACTGGGGCCAACGTCCTGACTTTC. Its protein is CASSLICSGVSTGANVLTF.

This clone was counted once. The V and J genes are TRBV5-6 and TRBJ2-7; unclear D gene. Trimming pared 1 base from V and 10 bases from J, leaving 33 bases between. Germline CDR1 is SGHDT and CDR2 is YYEEEE. This CDR3 has 19 residues. For the CDR3, the DNA is TGTGCCAGCAGCTTGTTGCACGTACCTGAACCGCTTCTCCTACGAGAACAGTACTTC. Translating it yields CASSLLHVPEPLLLREQYF. The full variable domain, in which reference TRBV5-6 and TRBJ2-7 provide the parts outside the CDR3, is DAGVTQSPTHLIKTRGQQVTLRCSPKSGHDTVSWYQQALGQGPQFIFQYYEEEERQRGNFPDRFSGHQFPNYSSELNVNALLLGDSALYLCASSLLHVPEPLLLREQYFGPGTRLTVT.

The rearrangement uses TRBV15 and TRBJ2-1; 7 bases align to TRBD1. CDR1 and CDR2 from the germline V gene are LNHNV and YYDKDF (reference sequence). Trimming removed 4 bases from V and 7 bases from J; junction bases left unmatched: 25. This CDR3 spans 20 amino acids. CDR3 bases: TGTGCCACCAGCACATACCCGGGACAGCAGTACACAATGCTCAGGAATGAGCAGTTCTTC. It yields the protein CATSTYPGQQYTMLRNEQFF.

The rearrangement joins TRBV30 to TRBJ2-3; 7 bases fit TRBD1. This CDR3 is 14 amino acids long. V was pared by 8 bases and J by 4 bases, with 12 bases of the junction left unmatched. CDR1 and CDR2 (germline): GTSNPN, SVGIG (reference sequence). The CDR3 region is CARKATGIADTQYF. CDR3 in DNA: TGTGCCCGGAAGGCGACAGGGATTGCAGATACGCAGTATTTT.

The chain has TRBV21-1 and TRBJ2-7; TRBD2 was called by the table and not checked on the DNA. TRBV21-1 corresponds to a pseudogene. The CDR3 is 15 residues long. The CDR3 here is CASTAPRSGSYEQYF. CDR3 DNA: TGTGCCAGCACTGCTCCGCGGTCCGGCTCCTACGAGCAGTACTTC.

V usage is TRBV2 and J usage is TRBJ2-3, with 10 bases aligning to TRBD2. The ends lost 6 bases at V and 0 bases at J; junction bases unmatched: 6. CDR3 size: 16 residues. The germline V gene encodes CDR1 SNHLY and CDR2 FYNNEI. CDR3 bases: TGTGCCAGCAGGCCAACTAGCGGGGTTAGCACAGATACGCAGTATTTT. Amino acids: CASRPTSGVSTDTQYF. Combining the CDR3 with reference TRBV2 and TRBJ2-3 gives the whole variable domain EPEVTQTPSHQVTQMGQEVILRCVPISNHLYFYWYRQILGQKVEFLVSFYNNEISEKSEIFDDQFSVERPDGSNFTLKIRSTKLEDSAMYFCASRPTSGVSTDTQYFGPGTRLTVL.